What follows are 25 T cell receptor beta chains derived from one specimen sequenced in a study of cytomegalovirus exposure and HLA in healthy donors. The PCR employed 60 Vbeta primers together with 13 Jbeta primers. Using immunoSEQ multiplex PCR, the repertoire was profiled, and TCRdb retains in-frame clones only, with some absent. The sample carries 130,000 or so clones, around 66% recorded once. The sequencing sample was made of PBMCs. These receptors were collected from a man between 18 and 29 years old in good health and CMV-seronegative.

The chain carries TRBV5-4 and TRBJ1-1; possible D gene TRBD1, 5 bases. Germline V gives CDR1 SGHNT, CDR2 YYREEE (reference sequence). The CDR3 contains 15 residues. V was cut by 4 bases and J by 0 bases, with 13 bases left in between. This CDR3 is CASSPVRALNTEAFF. The CDR3, as DNA: TGTGCCAGCAGCCCCGTCAGGGCCCTGAACACTGAAGCTTTCTTT.

V usage is TRBV7-9 and J usage is TRBJ2-6; D uncertain. From germline, CDR1 is SEHNR and CDR2 FQNEAQ (reference sequence). CDR3 length: 15 residues. Trimming shortened V by 1 base and J by 0 bases, and 4 bases separated the two germline ends. The CDR3 sequence is CASSLGNSGANVLTF. The CDR3 region has the DNA TGTGCCAGCAGCTTAGGTAACTCTGGGGCCAACGTCCTGACTTTC. Full variable domain (rest looked up from reference TRBV7-9 and TRBJ2-6): DTGVSQNPRHKITKRGQNVTFRCDPISEHNRLYWYRQTLGQGPEFLTYFQNEAQLEKSRLLSDRFSAERPKGSFSTLEIQRTEQGDSAMYLCASSLGNSGANVLTFGAGSRLTVL.

About this clone: This sample includes further DNA sequences coding for the same CDR3. This chain uses TRBV7-6 with TRBJ2-5, with 8 nucleotides matching TRBD1. V was pared by 5 bases and J by 5 bases, with 4 bases of the junction left unmatched. The germline V gene encodes CDR1 SGHVS and CDR2 FNYEAQ. CDR3 length: 13 amino acids. The CDR3 nucleotides read TGTGCCAGCAGCCTAGACAGGGGTGAGACCCAGTACTTC. Translating gives CASSLDRGETQYF.

On this clone: The same CDR3 can be traced to other DNA sequences in this sample. V is TRBV5-1 and J is TRBJ1-1, with a weak D call TRBD1 (5 bases). The V end was cut by 0 bases, the J end by 2 bases, with 8 bases between. The germline gives CDR1 SGHRS, CDR2 YFSETQ. The CDR3 has 14 amino acids. The CDR3 here is CASSLVGRNTEAFF. Written as DNA, the CDR3 is TGCGCCAGCAGCTTGGTGGGGCGTAACACTGAAGCTTTCTTT.

V usage is TRBV5-1 and J usage is TRBJ2-3, with 8 bases matching TRBD2. Per germline, CDR1 SGHRS and CDR2 YFSETQ. CDR3 length: 15 amino acids. Trimming took 4 bases from V and 2 from J; bases not matched to a gene: 6. The DNA for the CDR3 is TGCGCCAGCAGCATTAGCGGGGCCTTCACAGATACGCAGTATTTT. This sequence encodes CASSISGAFTDTQYF.

This clone has more than one count but fewer than ten. The chain joins TRBV5-1 to TRBJ1-1; weak D call: TRBD1 (6 bases). V lost 4 bases and J 1 base, leaving 14 bases between the germline ends. CDR3 length equals 15 residues. Per germline, CDR1 SGHRS and CDR2 YFSETQ. CDR3 loop: CASSLQGKQNTEAFF. The DNA for the CDR3 is TGCGCCAGCAGCCTACAGGGCAAGCAGAACACTGAAGCTTTCTTT. Using reference TRBV5-1 and TRBJ1-1 for the parts outside the CDR3, the full variable domain is KAGVTQTPRYLIKTRGQQVTLSCSPISGHRSVSWYQQTPGQGLQFLFEYFSETQRNKGNFPGRFSGRQFSNSRSEMNVSTLELGDSALYLCASSLQGKQNTEAFFGQGTRLTVV.

For the CDR3, the DNA is TGTGCCAGCAGCCCGGACATCGGGAGTTCACCCCTCCACTTT. Translated, it gives CASSPDIGSSPLHF. The chain has TRBV4-2 and TRBJ1-6, with D perhaps matching TRBD1 (5 bases). V was shortened by 4 bases and J by 9 bases, with 13 bases between the two germline ends. The CDR3 has 14 amino acids. Germline V gene lookup returns CDR1 LGHNA and CDR2 YNFKEQ.

The chain recombines TRBV23-1 with TRBJ2-3, with 7 bases lining up with TRBD2. TRBV23-1 is an ORF for which the function is uncertain. This CDR3 is built from 17 residues. V lost 4 bases to trimming and J lost 3 bases; unmatched junction nucleotides: 13. CDR3 residues: CASSPRGRDPLTDTQYF. For the CDR3, the DNA is TGCGCCAGCAGTCCCAGAGGGAGGGATCCCCTGACAGATACGCAGTATTTT.

The CDR3 here is CASSVLAGAGVINEQFF. The CDR3 DNA reads TGTGCCAGCAGCGTGTTAGCGGGAGCTGGGGTGATAAATGAGCAGTTCTTC. The rearrangement uses TRBV9 and TRBJ2-1; 9 bases fit TRBD2. The CDR3 runs 17 residues. The germline V gene encodes CDR1 SGDLS and CDR2 YYNGEE. V shed 2 bases, J shed 7 bases, and the junction held 13 bases outside the gene matches. The full variable domain, rest sourced from reference TRBV9 and TRBJ2-1, is DSGVTQTPKHLITATGQRVTLRCSPRSGDLSVYWYQQSLDQGLQFLIQYYNGEERAKGNILERFSAQQFPDLHSELNLSSLELGDSALYFCASSVLAGAGVINEQFFGPGTRLTVL.

The chain links TRBV18 to TRBJ2-2, with 14 bases fitting TRBD2. The CDR3 totals 20 residues. V shed 1 base and J 2 bases; nucleotides not matched to a gene: 9. Germline CDR1 and CDR2: KGHSH and LQKENI. In DNA form, the CDR3 reads TGTGCCAGCTCACCACGACAGGTGACTAGCGGGAGGGCCAACACCGGGGAGCTGTTTTTT. It translates to CASSPRQVTSGRANTGELFF.

The rearrangement joins TRBV6-1 to TRBJ2-7, with D tentatively TRBD1 (5 bases). CDR3 length: 13 amino acids. The V gene lost 5 bases and the J gene lost 6 bases, with 14 bases spanning the gap. Looked up from germline, CDR1 is MNHNS and CDR2 is SASEGT. CDR3 bases: TGTGCCAGCAGTCTCCAGGGAACCTCCGAGCAGTACTTC. It encodes CASSLQGTSEQYF.

This clone was observed a handful of times. The chain carries TRBV30 and TRBJ1-1; D gene ambiguous. The V and J ends lost 5 bases and 1 base respectively, with 5 bases between them. The CDR3 spans 11 residues. In germline, CDR1 is GTSNPN, CDR2 SVGIG (reference sequence). In DNA, the CDR3 is TGTGCCTGGCAGAAGAACACTGAAGCTTTCTTT. Its protein is CAWQKNTEAFF.

This chain connects TRBV28 to TRBJ2-3; 10 nucleotides align to TRBD2. V gave up 2 bases and J gave up 3 bases; unmatched junction bases: 2. This CDR3 comprises 15 residues. Germline V gene data show CDR1 as MDHEN and CDR2 as SYDVKM. The CDR3 region is CASSLTSGITDTQYF. The DNA of the CDR3 is TGTGCCAGCAGTTTAACTAGCGGGATTACAGATACGCAGTATTTT.

In its sample, this clone was seen a few times. V and J are TRBV18 and TRBJ1-5; the D is unclear. Germline CDR1 KGHSH, CDR2 LQKENI. The length of the CDR3 is 14 residues. The V end was cut by 4 bases, the J end by 5 bases, with 12 bases between. The CDR3 DNA is TGTGCCAGCTCACGGGTGTCCGGGGATCAGCCCCAGCATTTT. Translation gives CASSRVSGDQPQHF.

The gene calls are TRBV6-5 and TRBJ1-1, with D tentatively TRBD1 (6 bases). Per the germline V gene, CDR1 is MNHEY and CDR2 is SVGAGI. The CDR3 sequence is 14 residues long. V lost 7 bases and J 4 bases, leaving 16 bases between the germline ends. The CDR3: CASTPPGGLTEAFF. In DNA form, the CDR3 reads TGTGCCAGCACCCCTCCCGGGGGGCTCACTGAAGCTTTCTTT.

V is TRBV7-9 and J is TRBJ1-1; unclear D gene. Germline V CDR1 and CDR2: SEHNR, FQNEAQ (reference sequence). The CDR3 loop spans 10 amino acids. V was shortened by 6 bases and J by 11 bases, with 10 bases between the two germline ends. The CDR3 reads CASSSIRAFF. CDR3 DNA: TGTGCCAGCAGTTCTATCCGGGCTTTCTTT.

This clone has a handful of counts. The rearrangement links TRBV18 to TRBJ1-1, with 7 bases matching TRBD1. The CDR3 runs to 14 residues. Unmatched junction bases numbered 3, after V lost 1 base and J lost 4 bases. The germline V gene has CDR1 KGHSH and CDR2 LQKENI. CDR3 bases: TGTGCCAGCTCACCACAGGGGGCGGGCACTGAAGCTTTCTTT. It encodes CASSPQGAGTEAFF.

The J gene is TRBJ2-5, the V gene TRBV7-2; tentatively, D is TRBD2 (6 bases). This CDR3 contains 15 residues. Germline V gene lookup returns CDR1 SGHTA and CDR2 FQGNSA. V was trimmed by 4 bases and J by 4 bases, leaving 16 bases between them. In DNA, the CDR3 is TGTGCCAGCAGCTCCACCGGAGGGCTAGGAGAGACCCAGTACTTC. Its translation: CASSSTGGLGETQYF.

A single count supports this clone. The chain couples TRBV2 to TRBJ1-5; D uncertain. Trimming pared 7 bases from V and 7 bases from J, leaving 14 bases between. Germline V gene sequence: CDR1 SNHLY, CDR2 FYNNEI. The CDR3 consists of 13 residues. The CDR3 DNA sequence: TGTGCCAGCACTATGGGAGGCGAGCAGCCCCAGCATTTT. It translates to CASTMGGEQPQHF. Together with reference TRBV2 and TRBJ1-5, the CDR3 gives the full variable domain: EPEVTQTPSHQVTQMGQEVILRCVPISNHLYFYWYRQILGQKVEFLVSFYNNEISEKSEIFDDQFSVERPDGSNFTLKIRSTKLEDSAMYFCASTMGGEQPQHFGDGTRLSIL.

The chain joins TRBV19 to TRBJ1-1; D not resolved. V lost 5 bases to trimming and J lost 0 bases, with 4 bases between them. Germline loops: CDR1 LNHDA, CDR2 SQIVND (reference sequence). The CDR3 totals 12 residues. The CDR3 protein is CASSLMNTEAFF. The CDR3 region has the DNA TGTGCCAGTAGTCTTATGAACACTGAAGCTTTCTTT.

In its sample, this clone was seen a few times. The DNA of the CDR3 is TGCGCCAGCAGCTTGGCCGGCGGAACCTACGAGCAGTACTTC. The encoded protein is CASSLAGGTYEQYF. This sequence joins TRBV5-1 and TRBJ2-7; the D is unclear. With 0 bases removed from V and 2 bases from J, the gap between germline ends came to 9 bases. The CDR3 loop spans 14 amino acids. The germline V gene encodes CDR1 SGHRS and CDR2 YFSETQ.

CDR3 amino acids: CASSRQGAQGGELFF. The CDR3 bases are TGTGCCAGCTCGCGACAGGGGGCGCAAGGCGGGGAGCTGTTTTTT. The rearrangement uses TRBV18 and TRBJ2-2; 10 bases match TRBD1. The CDR3 length is 15 residues. Trimming at V came to 6 bases and at J to 7 bases, leaving 8 bases not matched to a gene. Germline CDR1 and CDR2: KGHSH and LQKENI.

The gene calls are TRBV19 and TRBJ2-2; 7 bases line up with TRBD1. Germline values: CDR1 LNHDA, CDR2 SQIVND (reference sequence). V was pared by 6 bases and J by 6 bases, with 7 bases of the junction left unmatched. The CDR3 sequence is 14 residues long. CDR3 region: CASRGDRVAGELFF. CDR3 in DNA: TGTGCCAGTAGAGGCGACAGGGTAGCCGGGGAGCTGTTTTTT.

This chain joins TRBV7-3 and TRBJ2-7; the match to TRBD1 covers 9 bases. V shed 8 bases, J shed 2 bases, and the junction held 7 bases outside the gene matches. Per the germline V gene, CDR1 is SGHTA and CDR2 is FQGTGA. The CDR3 has 14 amino acids. The CDR3 loop is CASEDRGPPYEQYF. CDR3 nucleotide sequence: TGTGCCAGCGAGGACAGGGGTCCGCCCTACGAGCAGTACTTC.

The J gene is TRBJ2-1, the V gene TRBV4-1; the match to TRBD2 covers 12 bases. The J segment lost 0 bases and the V segment lost 5 bases, leaving 17 bases of the junction unmatched. The CDR3 is 21 residues long. Germline V gene data show CDR1 as MGHRA and CDR2 as YSYEKL. The DNA for the CDR3 is TGCGCCAGCAGCTACCAAGAGTCCTCTAGCGGGAGGGAAACCTCCTACAATGAGCAGTTCTTC. Amino acid sequence: CASSYQESSSGRETSYNEQFF.